This TCR beta chain emerged from a study of cytomegalovirus exposure and HLA in healthy donors (dated by TCRdb to 2015 to 2018). Context from the whole study: In an earlier analysis of roughly 590 of the donors, 250 to 350 Gb of sequence data and some 100 million unique TCR beta sequences from about 179 million T cells were reported. Typing coverage differed by locus: A, B, C, DRB1 and DQB1 were typed in roughly 620-640 donors, DQA1 in about 500, DPA1 in around 610, and DPB1 in 472. A later genetic analysis took genome-wide SNP genotypes for about 55% of the 666 donors and used that subset as a discovery cohort. The study aimed to test whether cataloging public T cell receptors could reveal signatures of past pathogen exposure. Roughly five DR-DQ haplotypes were treated as single units for association and clustering because of strong linkage in the cohort. To decide whether each TCR beta V gene segment behaved as functional or pseudogenic, an earlier analysis of some 600 of the donors relied on high-throughput TCR beta sequencing. A separate validation cohort of over 95 different subjects was used in addition to the approximately 700-subject first cohort. Rather than drawing on any new phenotypic data, the later analysis identified candidate immune exposures from TCR beta sequences and the way those sequences occurred across donors. All discovery cohort repertoires had been generated using a single sequencing platform. HLA typing included class I and class II loci at four-digit resolution. Donor age, sex, ethnicity and CMV serostatus were compiled together with the repertoire data. Using immunosequencing, the study profiled T cell repertoires from 500 to 800 subjects and related those repertoires to cytomegalovirus serostatus. In a later analysis, previously published TCR beta repertoires from 600 to 850 donors were re-analyzed and high-resolution HLA genotyping was added so that TCR occurrence patterns could be studied. Across around 400 genotyped donors of the cohort, an average of approximately 240,000 unique TCR beta nucleotide sequences per donor were sequenced, and roughly a sixth of those sequences were non-productive. An early release covering over 500 HLA-typed donors comprised approximately 290 gigabases of sequencing data and some 79 million unique TCR sequences. Among the roughly 400 genotyped donors, approximately 81% belonged to the genetic ancestry cluster associated with self-reported Caucasian donors. The study combined high-throughput TCR immunosequencing, statistical association of individual TCRs with disease status, and machine learning to predict cytomegalovirus infection status. Beyond this particular receptor, the publication reports: In a later analysis, the rate of TCR association differed among HLA loci, with DRB1 alleles having the most associated TCRs and HLA-C alleles having the fewest. For the cohort, immune exposure information was limited to CMV serostatus. A further reported finding was that TCR beta sequences accurately predicted the HLA-A and HLA-B alleles for most subjects in the first cohort. Because the 87-base-pair reads could not distinguish some IMGT-functional V segments, including TRBV6-2 and TRBV6-3, those segments were excluded. In a later analysis, over 15,000 TCR beta sequences were associated with specific HLA alleles at a false discovery rate of 0.05. The presence/absence analyses assumed that sequencing depth was roughly uniform across donors, and that assumption may not be true. A cluster of highly shared sequence variants was judged likely to represent a technical artifact of the sequencing pipeline. The authors suggested that the approach could potentially be extended to other disease states and immunological phenotypes. A later analysis found that most CMV-associated TCR beta chains appeared HLA-restricted, with HLA associations seemingly driven largely by CMV exposure. Correlated functional status among segregating V segments might be attributable to linkage disequilibrium, but an unknown experimental factor could not be ruled out. Compared with the roughly 700-donor mean, donors in an Asian-associated ancestry cluster had fewer N-insertions in productive TCRs, according to a later genetic analysis. In both the original and validation cohorts, the classifier was reported to diagnose cytomegalovirus status with high specificity and sensitivity. When HLA alleles, especially DR and DQ, strongly co-occurred, TCR associations were difficult to assign to individual alleles. A few of the identified cytomegalovirus-associated TCR beta chains were confirmed in vitro to be specific for cytomegalovirus antigens. In an earlier analysis of some 540 of the donors, most TCR beta V segments appeared in productive rearrangements about 90% or about 30% of the time, broadly matching IMGT annotations. According to a later analysis, parvovirus B19, influenza, CMV and Epstein-Barr virus appeared linked to several top co-occurrence clusters. A later analysis found that HLA-associated TCR beta chains were more clonally expanded and had lower generation probabilities than equally common non-associated chains. Across donors, most TCR sequences were observed very rarely, whereas some public TCRs were present in many individuals. The earlier analysis of approximately 540 of the donors excluded seventeen rarely observed V segments, including chromosome 9 orphons, because counts were too low. Because some donors lacked HLA typing at each locus, the association tests relied only on the typed subset. In this cohort, only TCR beta chains were sequenced, and detectable features were limited by the absence of alpha or paired-chain data. In the study, around 150 TCR beta chains were listed as associated with cytomegalovirus. An association between a missense DCLRE1C variant and V-gene and J-gene trimming of TCR beta chains was found in a later genetic analysis and replicated in an independent cohort.

Concerning this clone: It has no known antigen specificity. Base qualities are missing; no much larger clone stands one base away.

The library was produced with the immunoSEQ multiplex PCR assay. The multiplex PCR relied on a mix of 60 forward primers for TCR Vbeta segments and 13 reverse primers for TCR Jbeta segments. The CDR3 region of rearranged TCR beta genes was amplified from genomic DNA with a multiplex PCR assay. On the Illumina HiSeq System, the amplified TCR beta libraries were sequenced as 87-base-pair reads. Regarding the original processing steps: A later analysis counted about 80 million unique TCR beta chains across the 550 to 800 repertoires, and 9.5 million to 11 million of these chains were shared by at least two donors. To remove PCR and sequencing errors, raw reads were error-corrected and collapsed into unique sequences using a nearest-neighbor algorithm that merged closely related sequences. V, D and J gene segments were assigned by aligning CDR3 sequences to IMGT reference sequences. Each retained sequence needed at least a six-nucleotide match to both a V gene segment and a J gene segment. Rearrangements were classified as productive when the CDR3 lacked stop codons and remained in frame with V and J, and all other rearrangements were classified as non-productive. Following IMGT convention, CDR3 was defined as the stretch from the second conserved V-encoded cysteine up to the conserved J-encoded phenylalanine. Sequences without an unambiguous match to a single V gene segment were excluded from the earlier analysis of 587 of the donors. An earlier analysis of 550 to 650 of the donors classified V segments as functional when productive rearrangements were above 56.7% and as segregating when the standard deviation between donors was above 5%. A statistical classification framework was built for diagnosing cytomegalovirus status from the catalog of TCR beta chain sequences. In a later analysis, TCR nucleotide sequences were compared against IMGT/GENE-DB human TR gene sequences so that V and J genes could be assigned. In a later analysis, CDR3 sequences and most-parsimonious VDJ recombination scenarios were assigned using the TCRdist pipeline. A later analysis defined each TCR beta chain by its CDR3 amino acid sequence plus V-gene family, and excluded reads lacking a unique V-gene family. In a later analysis, 550 to 650 highly shared, low-generation-probability nucleotide sequences were removed to address suspected cross-contamination and a sequencing artifact. A later analysis calculated a clonal expansion index for each public chain from normalized within-repertoire ranks of inferred template counts. In a later analysis, generation probabilities were computed using a VDJ recombination model fitted to out-of-frame rearrangements, and the results were checked against IGoR. In a later analysis, hypergeometric tests were used to score TCR-TCR, TCR-HLA and TCR-CMV co-occurrence, with a repertoire-size bias correction applied to TCR pairs. To estimate false discovery rates, a later analysis permuted the HLA or CMV assignments 20 times. In a later analysis, co-occurring TCRs were grouped with DBSCAN, and TCRdist sequence similarity was added when clustering was performed within HLA-allele-positive subsets. For co-occurrence clustering, repertoires with fewer than 30,000 or more than 120,000 public chains were excluded, along with 5 or 6 repertoires with anomalous nucleotide sharing. This is the immuneACCESS table as TCRdb keeps it, with only in-frame sequences that have V and J called. A part of the clones is gone; compared with another copy, unresolved V genes explain less than half, and the rest is unexplained. V and J calls and clone size come straight from that table; D and trimming were deduced from the DNA. The sample profile shows some 130,000 clones; 80% of them were found once. 2% to 2.5% of the sample lies in the top ten.

The CDR1 and CDR2 encoded by the germline V gene (reference sequence) are LNHDA and SQIVND. Taken from cysteine to phenylalanine, the CDR3 has 16 residues. The sequence is cut down to CDR3 DNA, 48 bases in frame from base 1. The V and J ends are trimmed by 0 bases and 8 bases, leaving 17 bases between them. The cohort was made up of approximately 670 healthy bone marrow donors. At the time of sampling, all cohort members were nominally healthy, though unrecorded immune exposures were likely present. The donor tested CMV seronegative and was one of the 352 seronegative cohort members. A peripheral blood sample was collected from each donor, and TCR beta sequencing was performed on peripheral blood mononuclear cells. The Qiagen DNeasy Blood Extraction Kit was used to extract genomic DNA from the blood cell samples.

Material for sequencing was PBMCs. The sequence joins TRBV19 to TRBJ2-1; D gene: possibly TRBD2, on 6 matching bases. The TCR comes from a man younger than 45 in good health and CMV-seronegative. The nucleotides are TGTGCCAGTAGTATAGATAGGACGGGAGTTCTCGATGAGCAGTTCTTC. This sequence encodes CASSIDRTGVLDEQFF.